The rows below give T cell receptor beta chains drawn from one sample of a study of T-cell memory formation after mild COVID-19. Each CDR3 protein is one row after TCRdb ran MiXCR on the 5' RACE reads. The repertoire holds around 450,000 distinct CDR3 sequences, with around 18% as singletons. What was sequenced was PBMCs or a T cell subset sorted from them (not recorded which). The receptor source for this set is an adult woman who had mild COVID-19 (a few samples of this study predate the infection). Cell type and time point are not known. The CDR3 runs from the conserved cysteine through the conserved F or W. D genes are given only for firm matches. Clone size is given for some rows only: seen once, a few or many times, or a class if the clone is expanded.

J gene: TRBJ2-1; clone size: few; D gene: TRBD2; CDR3 length: 14; V gene: TRBV12-3/TRBV12-4; CDR3 DNA: TGTGCCAGCAGTACCCCGGCCCGGGGGGGCGAGCAGTTCTTC; CDR3 protein: CASSTPARGGEQFF
J gene: TRBJ2-3; clone size: few; D gene: .; CDR3 length: 14; V gene: TRBV3-1; CDR3 DNA: TGTGCCAGCAGCCCTCGGGGTAGTTCTGATACGCAGTATTTT; CDR3 protein: CASSPRGSSDTQYF
J gene: TRBJ2-1; clone size: few; D gene: .; CDR3 length: 10; V gene: TRBV20-1; CDR3 DNA: TGCAGTGCTACTCAGGGGAAGCAGTTCTTC; CDR3 protein: CSATQGKQFF
J gene: TRBJ2-2; clone size: few; D gene: TRBD1; CDR3 length: 16; V gene: TRBV5-4; CDR3 DNA: TGTGCCAGCAGCTTCGTGACAGGGGGCTTAACCGGGGAGCTGTTTTTT; CDR3 protein: CASSFVTGGLTGELFF
J gene: TRBJ2-7; clone size: many; D gene: TRBD2; CDR3 length: 16; V gene: TRBV18; CDR3 DNA: TGTGCCAGCTCACCAAGGATTAGCGGGAGGGTATACGAGCAGTACTTC; CDR3 protein: CASSPRISGRVYEQYF
J gene: TRBJ2-4; clone size: .; D gene: TRBD1; CDR3 length: 17; V gene: TRBV9; CDR3 DNA: TGTGCCAGCAGCGGTGGGGCTAGGGACAGGGAAATGGACATTCAGTACTTC; CDR3 protein: CASSGGARDREMDIQYF
J gene: TRBJ2-1; clone size: .; D gene: .; CDR3 length: 12; V gene: TRBV5-1; CDR3 DNA: TGCGCCAGCAGCTTGACCCTCAATGAGCAGTTCTTC; CDR3 protein: CASSLTLNEQFF
J gene: TRBJ2-7; clone size: .; D gene: TRBD1; CDR3 length: 16; V gene: TRBV18; CDR3 DNA: TGTGCCAGCTCACCACCCCCTACAGGGGTGCCTTACGAGCAGTACTTC; CDR3 protein: CASSPPPTGVPYEQYF
J gene: TRBJ2-1; clone size: once; D gene: .; CDR3 length: 13; V gene: TRBV29-1; CDR3 DNA: TGCAGCCTTGGTCTATCCGAGAGTCGTCAGCAGTTCTTC; CDR3 protein: CSLGLSESRQQFF
J gene: TRBJ1-2; clone size: .; D gene: .; CDR3 length: 12; V gene: TRBV12-3/TRBV12-4; CDR3 DNA: TGTGCCAGCAGTTTCGGGGGCTATGGCTACACCTTC; CDR3 protein: CASSFGGYGYTF
J gene: TRBJ1-1; clone size: .; D gene: TRBD1; CDR3 length: 17; V gene: TRBV4-2; CDR3 DNA: TGTGCCAGCAGCCAAGTTGGACAGGGGCTCAAGAGCACTGAAGCTTTCTTT; CDR3 protein: CASSQVGQGLKSTEAFF
J gene: TRBJ1-1; clone size: .; D gene: .; CDR3 length: 16; V gene: TRBV12-3/TRBV12-4; CDR3 DNA: TGTGCCAGCAGTTTGGGTAGACTGAAAATGAACACTGAAGCTTTCTTT; CDR3 protein: CASSLGRLKMNTEAFF
J gene: TRBJ2-1; clone size: many; D gene: .; CDR3 length: 15; V gene: TRBV7-8; CDR3 DNA: TGTGCCAGCAGCTTAGATGACAGGAGATACAATGAGCAGTTCTTC; CDR3 protein: CASSLDDRRYNEQFF
J gene: TRBJ1-4; clone size: few; D gene: .; CDR3 length: 15; V gene: TRBV28; CDR3 DNA: TGTGCCAGCAGTCCCCCCAGGGCAACTAATGAAAAACTGTTTTTT; CDR3 protein: CASSPPRATNEKLFF
J gene: TRBJ2-1; clone size: .; D gene: .; CDR3 length: 15; V gene: TRBV7-3; CDR3 DNA: TGTGCCAGCAGCTTAATCCCGGGGACGTACAATGAGCAGTTCTTC; CDR3 protein: CASSLIPGTYNEQFF
J gene: TRBJ2-7; clone size: .; D gene: TRBD1; CDR3 length: 15; V gene: TRBV25-1; CDR3 DNA: TGTGCCAGCAGTGAATCAGGGACAGGGGTGTACGAGCAGTACTTC; CDR3 protein: CASSESGTGVYEQYF
J gene: TRBJ2-5; clone size: .; D gene: .; CDR3 length: 14; V gene: TRBV24-1; CDR3 DNA: TGTGCCACCAGTGATTTAGGTCTCCCCGAGACCCAGTACTTC; CDR3 protein: CATSDLGLPETQYF
J gene: TRBJ2-7; clone size: .; D gene: .; CDR3 length: 16; V gene: TRBV5-1; CDR3 DNA: TGCGCCAGCATCGAGGGTCAGGGTCGGAGCTCCTACGAGCAGTACTTC; CDR3 protein: CASIEGQGRSSYEQYF
J gene: TRBJ2-7; clone size: .; D gene: .; CDR3 length: 17; V gene: TRBV4-2; CDR3 DNA: TGTGCCAGCAGCCAAGAAGGCTCCCTAGCCCCGTTCTACGAGCAGTACTTC; CDR3 protein: CASSQEGSLAPFYEQYF
J gene: TRBJ2-5; clone size: few; D gene: .; CDR3 length: 13; V gene: TRBV29-1; CDR3 DNA: TGCAGCGTTGAAAGGCAGGGATTGGAGACCCAGTACTTC; CDR3 protein: CSVERQGLETQYF
J gene: TRBJ2-7; clone size: .; D gene: .; CDR3 length: 14; V gene: TRBV4-3; CDR3 DNA: TGCGCCAGCAGCCAAGGTGGTAGCGGAGACGAGCAGTACTTC; CDR3 protein: CASSQGGSGDEQYF
J gene: TRBJ2-7; clone size: .; D gene: .; CDR3 length: 12; V gene: TRBV19; CDR3 DNA: TGTGCCAGTAGTATAGGGGCCCACGAGCAGTACTTC; CDR3 protein: CASSIGAHEQYF
J gene: TRBJ1-1; clone size: many; D gene: .; CDR3 length: 13; V gene: TRBV5-1; CDR3 DNA: TGTGCCAGCAGCTTAGGGGGGAACACTGAAGCTTTCTTT; CDR3 protein: CASSLGGNTEAFF
J gene: TRBJ1-1; clone size: few; D gene: .; CDR3 length: 8; V gene: TRBV20-1; CDR3 DNA: TGCAGTGCTGGGGAAGCTTTCTTT; CDR3 protein: CSAGEAFF
J gene: TRBJ1-5; clone size: few; D gene: TRBD1; CDR3 length: 15; V gene: TRBV20-1; CDR3 DNA: TGCAGTGCTGGCCGGACAGGGGCCAACAATCAGCCCCAGCATTTT; CDR3 protein: CSAGRTGANNQPQHF
J gene: TRBJ2-7; clone size: few; D gene: .; CDR3 length: 13; V gene: TRBV15; CDR3 DNA: TGTGCCACCAGCAGAGGGACTACCTACGAGCAGTACTTC; CDR3 protein: CATSRGTTYEQYF
J gene: TRBJ1-3; clone size: .; D gene: .; CDR3 length: 15; V gene: TRBV12-3/TRBV12-4; CDR3 DNA: TGTGCCAGCAGCCCCAGGGGAAGCGGCCGAAACACCATATATTTT; CDR3 protein: CASSPRGSGRNTIYF
J gene: TRBJ2-5; clone size: few; D gene: .; CDR3 length: 14; V gene: TRBV7-2; CDR3 DNA: TGTGCCAGCAGCTCAATGGGGGGAGCGGAGACCCAGTACTTC; CDR3 protein: CASSSMGGAETQYF
J gene: TRBJ2-1; clone size: few; D gene: TRBD2; CDR3 length: 15; V gene: TRBV7-9; CDR3 DNA: TGTGCCAGTGAAGGAAGCGGGGTCTCCTACAATGAGCAGTTCTTC; CDR3 protein: CASEGSGVSYNEQFF
J gene: TRBJ1-1; clone size: few; D gene: TRBD1; CDR3 length: 15; V gene: TRBV5-1; CDR3 DNA: TGCGCCAGCAGCTGGGGGGACAGGGGCGGTTTTGAAGCTTTCTTT; CDR3 protein: CASSWGDRGGFEAFF
J gene: TRBJ2-5; clone size: few; D gene: .; CDR3 length: 11; V gene: TRBV7-9; CDR3 DNA: TGTGCCAGCAGCCCAGCGGCCCCTCAGTACTTC; CDR3 protein: CASSPAAPQYF
J gene: TRBJ1-1; clone size: many; D gene: TRBD1; CDR3 length: 14; V gene: TRBV6-4; CDR3 DNA: TGTGCCAGCAGTGCCCACGGGGACAGGGGAGAAGCTTTCTTT; CDR3 protein: CASSAHGDRGEAFF
J gene: TRBJ1-2; clone size: few; D gene: .; CDR3 length: 15; V gene: TRBV18; CDR3 DNA: TGTGCCAGCTCACCTGGGCCACCCTTCAACTATGGCTACACCTTC; CDR3 protein: CASSPGPPFNYGYTF